A selection of T cell receptor beta chains follows, all from one sample in a study of cytomegalovirus exposure and HLA in healthy donors. Clones were sequenced by immunoSEQ multiplex PCR, and TCRdb holds only the in-frame ones, with some missing. This table has 150,000 to 200,000 clones, roughly 68% appearing once. What was sequenced was PBMCs. Receptor source: a man aged 25 to 45 in good health and CMV-seropositive. The CDR3 runs from the conserved cysteine through the conserved F or W. The D gene is left open where the match is weak. The size of a clone is reported for some rows only, either as once, few or many, or as a class for expanded clones.

size: .
V: TRBV2
D: .
J: TRBJ2-7
CDR3: CASKGGAGNEQYF
DNA: TGTGCCAGCAAGGGGGGGGCAGGGAACGAGCAGTACTTC

size: .
V: TRBV28
D: .
J: TRBJ1-2
CDR3: CASSFRGYGYTF
DNA: TGTGCCAGCAGTTTCAGGGGTTATGGCTACACCTTC

size: .
V: TRBV6-6
D: .
J: TRBJ1-1
CDR3: CASSYGPGDFNTEAFF
DNA: TGTGCCAGCAGTTACGGGCCAGGGGATTTTAACACTGAAGCTTTCTTT

size: .
V: TRBV6-4
D: TRBD1
J: TRBJ1-2
CDR3: CASSEGGGYGYTF
DNA: TGTGCCAGCAGTGAAGGGGGCGGCTATGGCTACACCTTC

size: few
V: TRBV7-6
D: TRBD1
J: TRBJ1-1
CDR3: CASSLIQTGWNTEAFF
DNA: TGTGCCAGCAGCTTAATCCAGACAGGGTGGAACACTGAAGCTTTCTTT

size: .
V: TRBV9
D: .
J: TRBJ2-4
CDR3: CASSPSPGDIQYF
DNA: TGTGCCAGCAGCCCGAGCCCGGGGGACATTCAGTACTTC

size: .
V: TRBV6-6
D: .
J: TRBJ1-5
CDR3: CASSLQGINQPQHF
DNA: TGTGCCAGCAGTCTTCAGGGGATCAATCAGCCCCAGCATTTT

size: .
V: TRBV27
D: TRBD2
J: TRBJ2-7
CDR3: CASSPIAGRGYEQYF
DNA: TGTGCCAGCAGTCCAATAGCGGGAAGGGGCTACGAGCAGTACTTC

size: .
V: TRBV28
D: TRBD2
J: TRBJ2-7
CDR3: CASSSAVRTSHDEQYF
DNA: TGTGCCAGCAGTTCAGCTGTTCGGACTAGCCACGACGAGCAGTACTTC

size: .
V: TRBV7-9
D: TRBD1
J: TRBJ2-1
CDR3: CASRAAGGAYNEQFF
DNA: TGTGCCAGCAGAGCTGCAGGGGGCGCTTACAATGAGCAGTTCTTC

size: .
V: TRBV10-1
D: TRBD2
J: TRBJ2-7
CDR3: CASSESQAGLNEQYF
DNA: TGCGCCAGCAGTGAGTCCCAAGCGGGATTGAACGAGCAGTACTTC

size: .
V: TRBV4-1
D: TRBD1
J: TRBJ2-2
CDR3: CASAPTGGTGELFF
DNA: TGCGCCTCCGCACCAACAGGGGGCACCGGGGAGCTGTTTTTT

size: .
V: TRBV27
D: TRBD1
J: TRBJ1-2
CDR3: CASYGTGINYGYTF
DNA: TGTGCTAGTTACGGGACAGGAATAAACTATGGCTACACCTTC

size: .
V: TRBV5-1
D: .
J: TRBJ2-7
CDR3: CASSLGGVPYEQYF
DNA: TGCGCCAGCAGCTTGGGGGGGGTCCCCTACGAGCAGTACTTC

size: .
V: TRBV30
D: TRBD2
J: TRBJ2-3
CDR3: CAIERGSGTDTQYF
DNA: TGTGCCATCGAACGCGGGAGCGGCACAGATACGCAGTATTTT

size: .
V: TRBV19
D: TRBD2
J: TRBJ2-1
CDR3: CASSIVGLAGGPSRSYNEQFF
DNA: TGTGCCAGTAGTATAGTAGGTTTAGCGGGAGGACCGAGTCGCTCCTACAATGAGCAGTTCTTC

size: .
V: TRBV11-3
D: .
J: TRBJ2-3
CDR3: CASSRGSGTDTQYF
DNA: TGTGCCAGCAGCCGGGGAAGTGGCACAGATACGCAGTATTTT